The 11 T cell receptor beta chains given below trace back to one sample, sequenced in a study of human T cells and chemical hapten exposure. Time point denoted: pre-sensitization, week 0. The treatment is: therapeutic diphenylcyclopropenone sensitization with weekly scalp DPC. TCRdb reprocessed the RACE reads with MiXCR, giving one entry per CDR3 protein. The profile shows approximately 320,000 distinct CDR3 sequences, over 5% of them singletons. The source material was whole blood, sampled in connection with sensitization to the hapten diphenylcyclopropenone (DPC). Receptors were obtained from a woman in her late teens or twenties with alopecia areata. Some clones in this sample may be carry-over from other donors' samples.

This clonotype was seen a handful of times. This chain uses TRBV3-1 with TRBJ1-2; D not certain. This CDR3 is 15 amino acids long. Trimming shortened V by 4 bases and J by 7 bases, and 19 bases separated the two germline ends. Germline V gives CDR1 LGHDT, CDR2 YNNKEL (reference sequence). CDR3 DNA: TGTGCCAGCAGCCGGAAACCGGGCGCTTCCCGTGGCTACACCTTC. Translation: CASSRKPGASRGYTF.

This clonotype occurred many times. This chain connects TRBV12-3 or TRBV12-4 to TRBJ2-3; 10 nucleotides line up with TRBD2. V shed 6 bases and J 2 bases; nucleotides not matched to a gene: 5. The CDR3 is made up of 15 amino acids. The DNA of the CDR3 is TGTGCCAGCAGGGACAGCGGGGGGGCCACAGATACGCAGTATTTT. Amino acid sequence: CASRDSGGATDTQYF.

The chain couples TRBV7-6 to TRBJ2-3; 9 bases are shared with TRBD2. CDR3 length: 18 residues. CDR1 and CDR2 from the germline V gene are SGHVS and FNYEAQ. Losses at the gene ends were 2 bases for V and 7 bases for J; bases not matched to a gene: 16. CDR3 sequence: CASSLKPPADSGSHTQYF. The CDR3, as DNA: TGTGCCAGCAGCTTAAAGCCCCCGGCGGATAGCGGGAGTCATACGCAGTATTTT.

This clonotype has a count of ten or more. The chain uses TRBV4-2 and TRBJ2-6, with a possible D match to TRBD2 (5 bases). CDR1 is LGHNA and CDR2 is YNFKEQ in the germline V gene. With 1 base removed from V and 2 bases from J, the gap between germline ends came to 6 bases. CDR3 length: 15 amino acids. This chain's CDR3 is CASSQAGTGANVLTF. The CDR3 coding sequence is TGTGCCAGCAGCCAAGCGGGGACTGGGGCCAACGTCCTGACTTTC.

This sequence joins TRBV6-2 or TRBV6-3 and TRBJ2-7; D gene unclear. The CDR3 contains 9 residues. Trimming pared 6 bases from V and 13 bases from J, leaving 10 bases between. CDR1 is MNHEY and CDR2 is SVGEGT in the germline V gene. This chain's CDR3 is CASSSGPYF. CDR3 DNA sequence: TGTGCCAGCAGCTCCGGGCCTTACTTC.

There are many counts of this clonotype. The rearrangement uses TRBV6-6 and TRBJ2-2, with a possible D match to TRBD2 (5 bases). The germline V gene has CDR1 MNHNY and CDR2 SVGAGI (reference sequence). This CDR3 is built from 15 residues. V was clipped by 8 bases and J by 0 bases, with 13 bases between them. CDR3 sequence reads: CASQSEASNTGELFF. CDR3 nucleotides: TGTGCCAGCCAATCGGAGGCTTCGAACACCGGGGAGCTGTTTTTT.

At least ten counts were recorded for this clonotype. V is TRBV10-3 and J is TRBJ2-3; 12 nucleotides match TRBD2. The CDR3 has 15 amino acids. Looked up from germline, CDR1 is ENHRY and CDR2 is SYGVKD. With V trimmed by 6 bases and J by 5 bases, 6 bases remained unmatched. The CDR3 nucleotides read TGTGCCATCAGCGCTAGCGGGGGGGCCGAAGATACGCAGTATTTT. Translated: CAISASGGAEDTQYF.

This clonotype has a handful of counts. The V and J genes are TRBV4-3 and TRBJ1-2; D not resolved. The CDR3 is made up of 16 amino acids. V dropped 0 bases and J dropped 5 bases, with 16 bases sitting between them. Germline values: CDR1 LGHNA, CDR2 YSLEER. DNA for the CDR3: TGCGCCAGCAGCCAAGAGGTGGAAGTCACGGGGTATGGCTACACCTTC. Its translation is CASSQEVEVTGYGYTF.

This clonotype came up many times. The chain couples TRBV27 to TRBJ1-4; 9 nucleotides match TRBD1. The germline CDR1 and CDR2 sequences are MNHEY and SMNVEV (reference sequence). The CDR3 is made up of 15 amino acids. Trimming at V came to 5 bases and at J to 8 bases, leaving 9 bases not matched to a gene. CDR3 residues: CASSRWDRADEKLFF. For the CDR3, the DNA is TGTGCCAGCAGTAGATGGGACAGGGCGGACGAAAAACTGTTTTTT.

The sample holds many counts of this clonotype. V is TRBV6-5 and J is TRBJ2-3; weak D call: TRBD2 (5 bases). The CDR3 spans 14 residues. Germline values: CDR1 MNHEY, CDR2 SVGAGI. Trimming took off 7 bases at V and 8 bases at J, with 19 bases between the two ends. The CDR3 sequence: CASNPLRGWGTQYF. The DNA of the CDR3 is TGTGCCAGCAACCCTCTCCGGGGTTGGGGTACGCAGTATTTT.

The V gene is TRBV10-3, the J gene TRBJ1-1; D remains ambiguous. Germline assignment: CDR1 ENHRY and CDR2 SYGVKD. Trimming left V 2 bases short and J 1 base short, with 5 bases between. This CDR3 is built from 13 residues. CDR3 loop: CAISEDWNTEAFF. CDR3 DNA sequence: TGTGCCATCAGTGAGGACTGGAACACTGAAGCTTTCTTT.